This TCR beta chain was sequenced for a study of breast tumors, draining lymph nodes, adjacent tissues. Study findings and constraints: Most tumor T cells seemingly derive from lymph node, then expand in tumor.

Germline loops: CDR1 SGDLS, CDR2 YYNGEE. V lost 0 bases and J lost 2; bases outside the gene matches: 11. The CDR3 length is 18 residues. One entry per CDR3 protein, called by TCRdb with MiXCR from the multiplex PCR reads. The sample lists 20,000 to 25,000 distinct CDR3 sequences, 50% occurring once. This clonotype has at least ten counts. Its antigen is undetermined. The specimen was breast tumor tissue. J is TRBJ2-3 and V is TRBV9; 8 bases are a match to TRBD2. The source is a female donor with breast cancer. Some clones in this sample may be carry-over from other donors' samples. The CDR3 loop is CASSVDPKLAVITDTQYF. CDR3 DNA: TGTGCCAGCAGCGTAGACCCCAAACTAGCGGTAATCACAGATACGCAGTATTTT.